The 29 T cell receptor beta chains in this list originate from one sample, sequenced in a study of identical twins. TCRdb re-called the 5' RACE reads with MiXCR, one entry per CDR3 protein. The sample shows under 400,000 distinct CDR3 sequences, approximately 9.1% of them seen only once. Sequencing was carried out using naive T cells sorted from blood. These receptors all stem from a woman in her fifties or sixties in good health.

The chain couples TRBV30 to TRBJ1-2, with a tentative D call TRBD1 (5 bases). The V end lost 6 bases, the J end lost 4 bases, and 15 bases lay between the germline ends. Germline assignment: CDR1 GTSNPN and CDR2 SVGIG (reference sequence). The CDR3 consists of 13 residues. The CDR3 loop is CACDLQGSYGYTF. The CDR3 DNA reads TGTGCCTGCGACCTTCAGGGAAGCTATGGCTACACCTTC.

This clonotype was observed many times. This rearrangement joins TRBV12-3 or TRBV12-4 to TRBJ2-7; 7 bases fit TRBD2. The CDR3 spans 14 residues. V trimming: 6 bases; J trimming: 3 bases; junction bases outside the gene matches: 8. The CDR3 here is CASSPGTKVYEQYF. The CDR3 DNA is TGTGCCAGCAGCCCCGGGACTAAGGTCTACGAGCAGTACTTC.

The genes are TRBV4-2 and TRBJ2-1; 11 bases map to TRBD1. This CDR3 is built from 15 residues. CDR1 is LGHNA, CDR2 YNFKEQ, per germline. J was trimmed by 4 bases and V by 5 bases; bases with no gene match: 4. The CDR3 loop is CASSARDRGYNEQFF. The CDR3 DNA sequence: TGTGCCAGCAGCGCCCGGGACAGGGGGTACAATGAGCAGTTCTTC.

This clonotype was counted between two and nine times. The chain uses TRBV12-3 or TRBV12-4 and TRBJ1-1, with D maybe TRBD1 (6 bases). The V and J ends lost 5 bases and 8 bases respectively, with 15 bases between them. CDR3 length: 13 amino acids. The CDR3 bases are TGTGCCAGCAGTCCCGACAGGCCTACAGAAGCTTTCTTT. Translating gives CASSPDRPTEAFF.

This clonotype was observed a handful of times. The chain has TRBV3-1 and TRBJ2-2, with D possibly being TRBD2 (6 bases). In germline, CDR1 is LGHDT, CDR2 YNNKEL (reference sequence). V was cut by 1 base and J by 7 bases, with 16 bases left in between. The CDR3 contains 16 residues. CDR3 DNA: TGTGCCAGCAGCCAAGGAACGGGAGAAAGTGTCGGGGAGCTGTTTTTT. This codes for CASSQGTGESVGELFF.

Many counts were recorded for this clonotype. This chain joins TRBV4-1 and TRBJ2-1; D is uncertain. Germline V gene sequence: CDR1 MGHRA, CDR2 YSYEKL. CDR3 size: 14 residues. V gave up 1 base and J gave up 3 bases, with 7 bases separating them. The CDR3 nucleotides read TGCGCCAGCAGCCAAGCTCCTAACTACAATGAGCAGTTCTTC. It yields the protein CASSQAPNYNEQFF.

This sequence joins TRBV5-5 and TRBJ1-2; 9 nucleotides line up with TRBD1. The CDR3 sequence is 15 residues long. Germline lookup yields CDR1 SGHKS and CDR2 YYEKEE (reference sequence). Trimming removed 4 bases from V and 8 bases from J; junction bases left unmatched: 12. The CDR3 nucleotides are TGTGCCAGCAGCGCCTGGGACAGGGAGGTGGAGGGCTACACCTTC. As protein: CASSAWDREVEGYTF.

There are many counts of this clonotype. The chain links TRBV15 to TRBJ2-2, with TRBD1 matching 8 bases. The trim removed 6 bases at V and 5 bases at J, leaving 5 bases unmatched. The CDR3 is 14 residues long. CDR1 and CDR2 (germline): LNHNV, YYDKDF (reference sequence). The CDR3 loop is CATRTGERTGELFF. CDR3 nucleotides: TGTGCCACCAGGACAGGGGAAAGAACCGGGGAGCTGTTTTTT.

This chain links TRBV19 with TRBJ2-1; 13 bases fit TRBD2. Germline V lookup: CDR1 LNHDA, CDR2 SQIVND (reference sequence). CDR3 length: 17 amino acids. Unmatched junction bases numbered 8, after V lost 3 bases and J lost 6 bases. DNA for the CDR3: TGTGCCAGTAGTATCCCCCTCGGACTAGCGGGAGTCAATGAGCAGTTCTTC. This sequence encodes CASSIPLGLAGVNEQFF.

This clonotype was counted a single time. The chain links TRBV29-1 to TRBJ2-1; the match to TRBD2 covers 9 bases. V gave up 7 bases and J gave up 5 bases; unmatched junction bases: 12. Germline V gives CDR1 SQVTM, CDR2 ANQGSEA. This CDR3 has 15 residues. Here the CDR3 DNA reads TGCAGCGCTTACCTAACCGGACTAGCGAACAATGAGCAGTTCTTC. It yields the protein CSAYLTGLANNEQFF.

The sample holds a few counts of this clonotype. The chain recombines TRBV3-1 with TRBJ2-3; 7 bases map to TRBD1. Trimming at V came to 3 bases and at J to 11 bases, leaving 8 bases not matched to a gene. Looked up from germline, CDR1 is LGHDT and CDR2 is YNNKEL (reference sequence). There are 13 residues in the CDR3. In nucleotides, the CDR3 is TGTGCCAGCAGCCACGGACAGGTGGTCGGGCAGTATTTT. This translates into CASSHGQVVGQYF.

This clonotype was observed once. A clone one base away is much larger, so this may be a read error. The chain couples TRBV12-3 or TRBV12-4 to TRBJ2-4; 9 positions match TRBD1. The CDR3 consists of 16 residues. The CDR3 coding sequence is TGTGCCAGCAGTGGAGGGACAGGGTGGGGCAAAAACATTCAGTGCTTC. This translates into CASSGGTGWGKNIQCF.

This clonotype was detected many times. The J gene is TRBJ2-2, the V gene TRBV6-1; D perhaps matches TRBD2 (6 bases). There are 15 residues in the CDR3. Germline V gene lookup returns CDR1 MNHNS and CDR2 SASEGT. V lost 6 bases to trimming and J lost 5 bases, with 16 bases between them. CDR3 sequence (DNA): TGTGCCAGCAGCCCCTGGGGGGAAAGTACCGGGGAGCTGTTTTTT. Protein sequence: CASSPWGESTGELFF.

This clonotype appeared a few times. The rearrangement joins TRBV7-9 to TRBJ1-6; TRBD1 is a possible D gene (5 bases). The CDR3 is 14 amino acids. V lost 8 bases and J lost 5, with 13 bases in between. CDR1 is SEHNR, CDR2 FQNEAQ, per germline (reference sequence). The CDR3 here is CASGVWGDNSPLHF. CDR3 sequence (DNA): TGTGCCAGCGGGGTGTGGGGGGATAATTCACCCCTCCACTTT.

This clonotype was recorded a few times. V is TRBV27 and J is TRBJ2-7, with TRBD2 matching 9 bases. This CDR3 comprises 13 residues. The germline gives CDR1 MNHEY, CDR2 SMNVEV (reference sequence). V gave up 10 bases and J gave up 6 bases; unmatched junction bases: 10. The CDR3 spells CATSGLALLEQYF. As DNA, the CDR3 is TGTGCCACCTCGGGACTAGCCCTCCTCGAGCAGTACTTC.

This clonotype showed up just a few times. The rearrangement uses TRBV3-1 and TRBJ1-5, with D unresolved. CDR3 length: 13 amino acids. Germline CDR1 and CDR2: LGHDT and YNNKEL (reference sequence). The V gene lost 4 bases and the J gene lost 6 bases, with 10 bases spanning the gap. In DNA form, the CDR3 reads TGTGCCAGCAGCCTCGGGGTGCGTCAGCCCCAGCATTTT. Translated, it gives CASSLGVRQPQHF.

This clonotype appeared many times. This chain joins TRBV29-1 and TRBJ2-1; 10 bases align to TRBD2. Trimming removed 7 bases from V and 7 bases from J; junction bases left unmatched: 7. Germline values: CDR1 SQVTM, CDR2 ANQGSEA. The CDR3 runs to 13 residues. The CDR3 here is CSAPLAGVNEQFF. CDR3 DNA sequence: TGCAGCGCCCCTCTAGCGGGAGTGAATGAGCAGTTCTTC.

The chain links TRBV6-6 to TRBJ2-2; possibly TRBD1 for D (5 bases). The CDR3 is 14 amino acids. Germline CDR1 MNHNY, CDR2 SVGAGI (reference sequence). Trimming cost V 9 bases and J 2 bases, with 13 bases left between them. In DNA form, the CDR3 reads TGTGCCAGTACCGACAGACATAACACCGGGGAGCTGTTTTTT. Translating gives CASTDRHNTGELFF.

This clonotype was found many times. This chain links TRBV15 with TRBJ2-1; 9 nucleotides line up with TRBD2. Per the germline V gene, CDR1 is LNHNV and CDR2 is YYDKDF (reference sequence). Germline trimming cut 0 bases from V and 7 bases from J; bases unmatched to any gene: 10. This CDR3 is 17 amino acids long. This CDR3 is CATSREGAGGRGNEQFF. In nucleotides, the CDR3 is TGTGCCACCAGCAGAGAAGGAGCGGGAGGCCGTGGGAATGAGCAGTTCTTC.

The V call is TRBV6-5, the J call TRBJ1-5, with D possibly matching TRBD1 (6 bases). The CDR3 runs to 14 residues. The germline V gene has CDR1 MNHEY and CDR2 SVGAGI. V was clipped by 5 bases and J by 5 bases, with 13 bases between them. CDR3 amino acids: CASSRGGSDQPQHF. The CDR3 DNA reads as TGTGCCAGCAGTCGAGGGGGGAGCGATCAGCCCCAGCATTTT.

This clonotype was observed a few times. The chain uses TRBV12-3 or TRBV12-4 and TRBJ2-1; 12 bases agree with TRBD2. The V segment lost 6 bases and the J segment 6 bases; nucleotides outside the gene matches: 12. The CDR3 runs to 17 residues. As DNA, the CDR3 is TGTGCCAGCAGGTGGGCTAGCGGGAGGGTCGGTTTCAATGAGCAGTTCTTC. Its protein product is CASRWASGRVGFNEQFF.

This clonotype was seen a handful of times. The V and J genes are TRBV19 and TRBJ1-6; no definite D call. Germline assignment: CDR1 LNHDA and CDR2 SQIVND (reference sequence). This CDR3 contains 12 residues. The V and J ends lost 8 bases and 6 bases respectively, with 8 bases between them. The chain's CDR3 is CASAVGNSPLHF. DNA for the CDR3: TGTGCCAGTGCGGTGGGTAATTCACCCCTCCACTTT.

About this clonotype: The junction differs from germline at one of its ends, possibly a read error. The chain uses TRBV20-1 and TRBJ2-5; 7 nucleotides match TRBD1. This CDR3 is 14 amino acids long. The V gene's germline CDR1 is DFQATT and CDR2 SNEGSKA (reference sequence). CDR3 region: CSARGQEKAYTQYF. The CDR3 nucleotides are TGCAGTGCCAGAGGACAGGAAAAAGCTTATACCCAGTACTTC.

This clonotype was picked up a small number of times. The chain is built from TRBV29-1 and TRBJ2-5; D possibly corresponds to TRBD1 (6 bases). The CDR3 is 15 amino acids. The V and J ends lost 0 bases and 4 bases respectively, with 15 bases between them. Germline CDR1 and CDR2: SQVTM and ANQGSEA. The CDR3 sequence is CSVEDGRGRGETQYF. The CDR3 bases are TGCAGCGTTGAAGATGGCAGGGGAAGAGGAGAGACCCAGTACTTC.

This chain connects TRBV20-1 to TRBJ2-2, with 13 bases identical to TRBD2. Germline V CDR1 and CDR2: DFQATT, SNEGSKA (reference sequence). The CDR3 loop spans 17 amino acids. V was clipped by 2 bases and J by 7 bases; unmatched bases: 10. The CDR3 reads CSARSWTSGSPIGELFF. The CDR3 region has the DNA TGCAGTGCTAGATCCTGGACTAGCGGGAGCCCCATCGGGGAGCTGTTTTTT.

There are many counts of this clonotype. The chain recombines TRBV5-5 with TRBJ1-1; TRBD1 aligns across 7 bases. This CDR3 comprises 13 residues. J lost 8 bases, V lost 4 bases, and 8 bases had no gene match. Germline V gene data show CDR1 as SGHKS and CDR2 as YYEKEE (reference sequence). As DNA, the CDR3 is TGTGCCAGCAGCCTCGGACAGGCGGGGGAAGCTTTCTTT. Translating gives CASSLGQAGEAFF.

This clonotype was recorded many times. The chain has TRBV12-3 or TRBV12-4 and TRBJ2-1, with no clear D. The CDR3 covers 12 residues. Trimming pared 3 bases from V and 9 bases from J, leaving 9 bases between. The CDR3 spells CASSLGVGEQFF. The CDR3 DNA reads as TGTGCCAGCAGTTTGGGTGTGGGTGAGCAGTTCTTC.

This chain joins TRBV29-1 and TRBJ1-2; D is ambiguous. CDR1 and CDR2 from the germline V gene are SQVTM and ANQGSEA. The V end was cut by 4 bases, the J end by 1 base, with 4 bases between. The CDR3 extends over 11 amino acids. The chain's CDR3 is CSVADNYGYTF. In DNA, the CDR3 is TGCAGCGTTGCGGATAACTATGGCTACACCTTC.

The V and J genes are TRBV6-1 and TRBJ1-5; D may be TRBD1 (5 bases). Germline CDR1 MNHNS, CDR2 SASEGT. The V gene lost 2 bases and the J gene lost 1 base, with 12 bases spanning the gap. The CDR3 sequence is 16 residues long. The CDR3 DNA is TGTGCCAGCAGTGAAAGGGGCAGCTTAAGCAATCAGCCCCAGCATTTT. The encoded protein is CASSERGSLSNQPQHF.